The 13 T cell receptor beta chains listed next were all sequenced from one sample in a study of monozygotic twins with cystic fibrosis. The data were produced by immunoSEQ multiplex PCR, yet TCRdb's version contains in-frame clones alone and is incomplete. Here the sample spans fewer than 15,000 clones, about 98% being singletons. The material sequenced was blood. The receptors come from a girl between 2 and 10 years old with cystic fibrosis.

The chain couples TRBV7-8 to TRBJ1-1; D is ambiguous. Trimming removed 0 bases at V and 1 base at J, with 3 bases between. There are 13 residues in the CDR3. CDR1 and CDR2 from the germline V gene are SGHVS and FQNEAQ. For the CDR3, the DNA is TGTGCCAGCAGCTTAGCCGAGAACACTGAAGCTTTCTTT. It is translated as CASSLAENTEAFF.

The chain has TRBV13 and TRBJ2-7, with TRBD2 identical over 9 bases. The germline gives CDR1 PRHDT, CDR2 FYEKMQ (reference sequence). Trimming removed 5 bases from V and 0 bases from J; junction bases left unmatched: 11. The CDR3 consists of 17 residues. The DNA for the CDR3 is TGTGCCAGCAGCCCCACGGGACTAGCAGGAAGCTCCTACGAGCAGTACTTC. This codes for CASSPTGLAGSSYEQYF.

The V and J genes are TRBV7-9 and TRBJ1-1; 9 bases align to TRBD1. After removal of 5 bases from V and 1 base from J, the junction contained 8 bases not matched to a gene. CDR3 length: 16 amino acids. In germline, CDR1 is SEHNR, CDR2 FQNEAQ (reference sequence). The DNA for the CDR3 is TGTGCCAGCAGCCTAACTGCGGGACAGGGGAACACTGAAGCTTTCTTT. Translating gives CASSLTAGQGNTEAFF.

The chain uses TRBV5-1 and TRBJ2-3; TRBD2 agrees at 9 bases. The CDR3 totals 17 residues. J gave up 7 bases and V 4 bases, and 16 bases lay outside the gene matches. The germline CDR1 and CDR2 sequences are SGHRS and YFSETQ. The DNA of the CDR3 is TGCGCCAGCAGCGCAGTACCTCTAGCGGGATGGATCAATACGCAGTATTTT. Encoded protein: CASSAVPLAGWINTQYF. Drawing the rest from reference TRBV5-1 and TRBJ2-3, the complete variable domain is KAGVTQTPRYLIKTRGQQVTLSCSPISGHRSVSWYQQTPGQGLQFLFEYFSETQRNKGNFPGRFSGRQFSNSRSEMNVSTLELGDSALYLCASSAVPLAGWINTQYFGPGTRLTVL.

The chain couples TRBV5-1 to TRBJ1-5, with 10 bases fitting TRBD1. The ends lost 4 bases at V and 4 bases at J; junction bases unmatched: 5. The length of the CDR3 is 15 residues. Germline CDR1 reads SGHRS; CDR2 reads YFSETQ. CDR3 in amino acids: CASSPGTGANQPQHF. The CDR3 DNA reads TGCGCCAGCAGCCCCGGGACAGGGGCGAATCAGCCCCAGCATTTT.

The CDR3 is CAASTGTDYSNQPQHF. CDR3 in DNA: TGTGCCGCGAGCACCGGGACGGATTATAGCAATCAGCCCCAGCATTTT. This chain joins TRBV19 and TRBJ1-5; D is perhaps TRBD1 (5 bases). Germline lookup yields CDR1 LNHDA and CDR2 SQIVND (reference sequence). The V end lost 11 bases, the J end lost 0 bases, and 20 bases lay between the germline ends. The CDR3 is 16 residues long.

The rearrangement uses TRBV7-2 and TRBJ2-5; D possibly uses TRBD1 or TRBD2 (6 bases each). The CDR3 totals 14 residues. The germline V gene encodes CDR1 SGHTA and CDR2 FQGNSA. V gave up 5 bases and J gave up 4 bases, with 14 bases separating them. The CDR3 region has the DNA TGTGCCAGCAGCCCGGAGGGGGTAGGAGAGACCCAGTACTTC. This gives the protein CASSPEGVGETQYF.

This chain uses TRBV6-5 with TRBJ1-2; a possible D gene is TRBD1 (5 bases). V lost 6 bases to trimming and J lost 8 bases, with 22 bases between them. The CDR3 has 15 amino acids. CDR1 and CDR2 from the germline V gene are MNHEY and SVGAGI. The CDR3 DNA reads TGTGCCAGCAGCCCTAAGTTCGTGGGGGAGGGAGGCTACACCTTC. Translation gives CASSPKFVGEGGYTF.

The chain carries TRBV27 and TRBJ2-6; D not resolved. The germline V gene has CDR1 MNHEY and CDR2 SMNVEV (reference sequence). The CDR3 has 13 amino acids. The V gene lost 3 bases and the J gene lost 4 bases, with 4 bases spanning the gap. The CDR3 DNA is TGTGCCAGCAGTTTGGCCGGGGCCAACGTCCTGACTTTC. Amino acid sequence: CASSLAGANVLTF.

The V call is TRBV6-8, the J call TRBJ1-2, with 8 bases lining up with TRBD1. The V gene end was trimmed by 3 bases and the J gene end by 0 bases; junction bases not matched to a gene: 6. The CDR3 consists of 16 residues. Per germline, CDR1 MNHGY and CDR2 SAAAGT. Here the CDR3 reads CASSYPRQGTNYGYTF. The CDR3 DNA follows: TGTGCCAGCAGTTATCCGAGACAGGGGACTAACTATGGCTACACCTTC.

The chain carries TRBV9 and TRBJ2-2; the match to TRBD2 covers 9 bases. The CDR3 spans 16 residues. Germline V gene data show CDR1 as SGDLS and CDR2 as YYNGEE. Trimming at V came to 4 bases and at J to 5 bases, leaving 9 bases not matched to a gene. Here the CDR3 DNA reads TGTGCCAGCAGCCCTCGGGGCGGGAGGGCGACCGGGGAGCTGTTTTTT. This sequence encodes CASSPRGGRATGELFF.

The CDR3 reads CAISESRANYGYTF. CDR3 coding DNA: TGTGCCATCAGTGAAAGCAGGGCGAACTATGGCTACACCTTC. V is TRBV10-3 and J is TRBJ1-2, with D maybe TRBD1 (5 bases). Trimming removed 3 bases from V and 2 bases from J, with 10 bases in between. The germline V gene encodes CDR1 ENHRY and CDR2 SYGVKD. This CDR3 has 14 residues.

Of note for this clone: An end of the junction differs from the germline gene, which may be a read error. This CDR3 reads CASSLGQGQYNEQFF. In DNA, the CDR3 is TGTGCTAGCAGCTTAGGGCAGGGCCAGTACAATGAGCAGTTCTTC. The rearrangement links TRBV7-7 to TRBJ2-1; possible D gene TRBD1, 5 bases. CDR3 length equals 15 residues. Germline CDR1 is SSHAT and CDR2 is FNYEAQ (reference sequence).